This T cell receptor (beta chain) was sequenced during a study of shared clonotypes between healthy human individuals. The CDR3 spans 10 residues. Trimming stripped 3 bases from V and 7 bases from J, with 7 bases between. Looked up from germline, CDR1 is DFQATT and CDR2 is SNEGSKA (reference sequence). Authors' data handling: Filtering differed, since immunoSEQ gave only junction sequences and no quality scores. Some clones are missing from TCRdb's copy, which holds only in-frame ones; the method was immunoSEQ multiplex PCR. V and J calls and clone size are given by that table; D and trimming were obtained from the DNA. The sample includes about 1.5 million clones, around 98% seen only once; the top ten take about 0.4%.

This TCR came from a man under 40 in good health. The chain recombines TRBV20-1 with TRBJ2-7; D unclear. Source material: naive CD4+ T cells sorted from blood. The subset: CD45RA+ positively selected. CDR3 amino acids: CSASLVEQYF. Here the CDR3 DNA reads TGCAGTGCTAGTCTAGTAGAGCAGTACTTC.